This entry lists 16 T cell receptor beta chains sequenced from one sample in a study of blood T cell repertoires in COVID-19. The table came from immunoSEQ multiplex PCR; TCRdb's copy has only in-frame clones and leaves some out. This repertoire shows about 670,000 clones, about 90% found once; its top ten account for under 0.3%. The sequenced sample consisted of peripheral blood. The receptor source for this set is a woman between 18 and 30 years old with acute or convalescent COVID-19.

The CDR3 protein is CASSHYPRGNTEAFF. As DNA, the CDR3 is TGTGCCAGCAGCCACTACCCCCGGGGGAACACTGAAGCTTTCTTT. This rearrangement joins TRBV14 to TRBJ1-1; D not certain. V was pared by 3 bases and J by 1 base, with 12 bases between. The CDR3 sequence is 15 residues long. Germline CDR1 and CDR2: SGHDN and FVKESK.

V usage is TRBV10-3 and J usage is TRBJ1-1, with D maybe TRBD1 (6 bases). This CDR3 has 14 residues. The V end was cut by 6 bases, the J end by 5 bases, with 16 bases between. From germline, CDR1 is ENHRY and CDR2 SYGVKD. The CDR3 reads CAISASIQGTEAFF. In DNA, the CDR3 is TGTGCCATCAGCGCCAGTATTCAGGGGACTGAAGCTTTCTTT.

This clone was observed a handful of times. This chain connects TRBV7-9 to TRBJ1-6; 7 nucleotides align to TRBD1. V was clipped by 8 bases and J by 7 bases; unmatched bases: 5. The CDR3 sequence is 13 residues long. The V gene's germline CDR1 is SEHNR and CDR2 FQNEAQ (reference sequence). Written as DNA, the CDR3 is TGTGCCAGCCTCCGGGACAGAAATTCACCCCTCCACTTT. This encodes CASLRDRNSPLHF.

This chain joins TRBV29-1 and TRBJ1-2; 11 bases agree with TRBD1. The CDR3 sequence is 11 residues long. Germline assignment: CDR1 SQVTM and CDR2 ANQGSEA. The CDR3 spells CSGGTGGGYTF. The CDR3 region has the DNA TGCAGTGGCGGGACAGGGGGAGGCTACACCTTC.

CDR3 sequence (DNA): TGTGCCAGCAGCCCGGACAGATTTGGGGACACTGAAGCTTTCTTT. It is translated as CASSPDRFGDTEAFF. V and J are TRBV7-9 and TRBJ1-1; D perhaps matches TRBD1 (6 bases). This CDR3 is built from 15 residues. Trimming removed 5 bases at V and 3 bases at J, with 16 bases between. Per the germline V gene, CDR1 is SEHNR and CDR2 is FQNEAQ (reference sequence).

This sequence joins TRBV10-3 and TRBJ1-4; TRBD1 matches 10 bases. The junction had 7 bases not matched to a gene; V was cut back by 10 bases and J by 8 bases. This CDR3 contains 13 residues. The germline CDR1 and CDR2 sequences are ENHRY and SYGVKD. As DNA, the CDR3 is TGTGCCACACGGGGACAGGGGCGGGAAAAACTGTTTTTT. Translated, it gives CATRGQGREKLFF.

This clone was found a few times. The V and J genes are TRBV27 and TRBJ2-1; D remains unclear. The length of the CDR3 is 13 residues. V was pared by 4 bases and J by 6 bases, with 10 bases between. Germline V gives CDR1 MNHEY, CDR2 SMNVEV (reference sequence). The CDR3 loop reads CASSSILFNEQFF. Written as DNA, the CDR3 is TGTGCCAGCAGTTCGATACTGTTCAATGAGCAGTTCTTC.

This chain uses TRBV30 with TRBJ1-2; possible D gene TRBD1, 5 bases. Trimming removed 3 bases from V and 4 bases from J, with 12 bases in between. CDR3 length equals 13 residues. The V gene's germline CDR1 is GTSNPN and CDR2 SVGIG (reference sequence). The CDR3 DNA reads as TGTGCCTGGAGCCTAGGGGCACCCTATGGCTACACCTTC. This encodes CAWSLGAPYGYTF.

This clone was observed a single time. The rearrangement links TRBV6-2 or TRBV6-3 to TRBJ1-1; possible D gene TRBD1, 5 bases. The germline V gene has CDR1 MNHEY and CDR2 SVGEGT. The ends were cut back, 2 bases at V and 8 bases at J, with 12 bases in the middle. This CDR3 contains 13 residues. The CDR3 DNA reads TGTGCCAGCAGTTACGACCCGGCAGGGGAAGCTTTCTTT. Translation gives CASSYDPAGEAFF.

The chain links TRBV10-3 to TRBJ2-2; the D gene is possibly TRBD1 (5 bases). Germline V CDR1 and CDR2: ENHRY, SYGVKD. The length of the CDR3 is 14 residues. V dropped 5 bases and J dropped 2 bases, with 9 bases sitting between them. The CDR3 sequence is CAISPDINTGELFF. The CDR3 region has the DNA TGTGCCATCAGTCCGGACATTAACACCGGGGAGCTGTTTTTT.

This clone came up once. The chain has TRBV30 and TRBJ1-1; perhaps TRBD1 as D (5 bases). V dropped 8 bases and J dropped 2 bases, with 9 bases sitting between them. Germline lookup yields CDR1 GTSNPN and CDR2 SVGIG (reference sequence). The CDR3 length is 11 residues. In DNA, the CDR3 is TGTGCCGGGCAGGGAAACACTGAAGCTTTCTTT. Translation: CAGQGNTEAFF.

V usage is TRBV5-7 and J usage is TRBJ2-7; 9 bases are shared with TRBD1. TRBV5-7 carries the ORF label, with uncertain function. CDR3 length equals 18 residues. V shed 2 bases, J shed 0 bases, and the junction held 12 bases outside the gene matches. The CDR3 region has the DNA TGTGCCAGCAGCTTCCCCACGACAGGGGGGGATACCTCCTACGAGCAGTACTTC. Translated: CASSFPTTGGDTSYEQYF.

J is TRBJ2-3 and V is TRBV10-2; 11 positions match TRBD2. The germline V gene has CDR1 WSHSY and CDR2 SAAADI. The CDR3 covers 15 residues. V lost 2 bases and J lost 4; bases outside the gene matches: 2. Here the CDR3 reads CASSEPSGGSDTQYF. The CDR3 nucleotides read TGCGCCAGCAGTGAGCCTAGCGGGGGGTCAGATACGCAGTATTTT.

V usage is TRBV10-3 and J usage is TRBJ1-1, with D tentatively TRBD1 (6 bases). With 6 bases removed from V and 1 base from J, the gap between germline ends came to 12 bases. The CDR3 totals 14 residues. CDR1 and CDR2 from the germline V gene are ENHRY and SYGVKD. The CDR3, as DNA: TGTGCCATCAGGGACAGCCCTGAGAACACTGAAGCTTTCTTT. It specifies CAIRDSPENTEAFF.

The chain joins TRBV3-1 (or the pseudogene TRBV3-2) to TRBJ1-6; D might be TRBD1 (5 bases). The CDR3 consists of 17 residues. Trimming cost V 1 base and J 7 bases, with 17 bases left between them. Germline CDR1 is LGHDT and CDR2 is YNNKEL (reference sequence). For the CDR3, the DNA is TGTGCCAGCAGCCAAGGGGGGGGAATTGGGTGGAATTCACCCCTCCACTTT. This sequence encodes CASSQGGGIGWNSPLHF.

The V gene is TRBV24-1, the J gene TRBJ1-2; weak D call: TRBD1 (5 bases). The CDR3 totals 13 residues. CDR1 and CDR2 from the germline V gene are KGHDR and SFDVKD. The germline V and J ends were trimmed by 5 bases and 8 bases, with 14 bases remaining between them. This CDR3 is CATSAPGGEGYTF. The DNA of the CDR3 is TGTGCCACCAGTGCCCCGGGAGGGGAAGGCTACACCTTC.